The 20 T cell receptor beta chains given below trace back to one sample, sequenced in a study of read filtering for tumor transcriptome and immune sequencing. From 350 to 500 ng of RNA, a library with molecular barcoded alpha/delta and beta/gamma adaptors was made. TCRdb re-called the reads with MiXCR, one entry per CDR3 protein. The top ten hold about an eighth of the sample, which has 90,000 or so distinct CDR3 sequences, 20% to 25% seen once. Sequencing input: a population of CD138-negative cells sorted from bone marrow. The source is a donor at least 40 years old with multiple myeloma.

The genes are TRBV20-1 and TRBJ2-1; no reliable D call. The germline CDR1 and CDR2 sequences are DFQATT and SNEGSKA (reference sequence). This CDR3 has 15 amino acids. Trimming left V 2 bases short and J 4 bases short, with 15 bases between. In DNA form, the CDR3 reads TGCAGTGCTAGAACCGGGCCCGGGTCGTACAATGAGCAGTTCTTC. Protein product: CSARTGPGSYNEQFF.

The chain carries TRBV5-6 and TRBJ1-2; D ambiguous. The length of the CDR3 is 13 residues. The germline CDR1 and CDR2 sequences are SGHDT and YYEEEE. V was cut by 4 bases and J by 2 bases, with 9 bases left in between. CDR3 in DNA: TGTGCCAGCAGCGTGGACGGAAACTATGGCTACACCTTC. It translates to CASSVDGNYGYTF.

The chain employs TRBV29-1 and TRBJ1-1; D is uncertain. V lost 5 bases and J lost 1, with 11 bases in between. Germline CDR1 SQVTM, CDR2 ANQGSEA. The CDR3 sequence is 13 residues long. The CDR3 protein is CSVSTDPNTEAFF. As DNA, the CDR3 is TGCAGCGTTTCCACGGACCCGAACACTGAAGCTTTCTTT.

This clonotype was recorded at least ten times. The J gene is TRBJ1-4, the V gene TRBV5-1, with a tentative D call TRBD1 (5 bases). The germline V and J ends were trimmed by 4 bases and 5 bases, with 9 bases remaining between them. The germline V gene encodes CDR1 SGHRS and CDR2 YFSETQ. The CDR3 contains 13 residues. This CDR3 is CASSSGGNEKLFF. DNA for the CDR3: TGCGCCAGCAGCAGTGGGGGAAATGAAAAACTGTTTTTT. The full variable domain, with the rest looked up from reference TRBV5-1 and TRBJ1-4, is KAGVTQTPRYLIKTRGQQVTLSCSPISGHRSVSWYQQTPGQGLQFLFEYFSETQRNKGNFPGRFSGRQFSNSRSEMNVSTLELGDSALYLCASSSGGNEKLFFGSGTQLSVL.

This clonotype was detected ten times or more. The chain links TRBV3-1 to TRBJ2-7, with a tentative D call TRBD2 (5 bases). This CDR3 contains 14 residues. The germline V gene has CDR1 LGHDT and CDR2 YNNKEL (reference sequence). V was cut by 5 bases and J by 2 bases, with 13 bases left in between. CDR3 bases: TGTGCCAGCAGCTCCCGACTACTTCCCTACGAGCAGTACTTC. Its translation is CASSSRLLPYEQYF.

This clonotype was counted between two and nine times. A read error may explain this, as a much larger clone is one base away. The chain links TRBV2 to TRBJ2-3, with D hard to call. The germline gives CDR1 SNHLY, CDR2 FYNNEI. There are 12 residues in the CDR3. The CDR3 bases are TGTGCCGGCAGTGAACTTGCCGATACGCAGTATTTT. It is translated as CAGSELADTQYF.

This clonotype was found many times. The chain joins TRBV2 to TRBJ2-2, with 8 bases aligning to TRBD1. The trim removed 6 bases at V and 4 bases at J, leaving 7 bases unmatched. This CDR3 is 15 amino acids long. The germline gives CDR1 SNHLY, CDR2 FYNNEI. CDR3 protein: CASSLGQAGTGELFF. CDR3 bases: TGTGCCAGCAGCCTGGGACAGGCGGGCACCGGGGAGCTGTTTTTT. The entire variable domain, with the rest obtained from reference TRBV2 and TRBJ2-2, is as follows: EPEVTQTPSHQVTQMGQEVILRCVPISNHLYFYWYRQILGQKVEFLVSFYNNEISEKSEIFDDQFSVERPDGSNFTLKIRSTKLEDSAMYFCASSLGQAGTGELFFGEGSRLTVL.

This clonotype has a handful of counts. In DNA, the CDR3 is TGTGCCAGCAGTGAATCGGTGACAGGTCCTTACGAGCAGTACTTC. It is translated as CASSESVTGPYEQYF. This chain uses TRBV25-1 with TRBJ2-7, with a possible D match to TRBD1 (6 bases). CDR3 length: 15 residues. CDR1 is MGHDK, CDR2 SYGVNS, per germline. The V and J ends lost 1 base and 4 bases respectively, with 14 bases between them.

This clonotype was detected ten times or more. The rearrangement uses TRBV3-1 and TRBJ2-2; 10 positions match TRBD1. Per germline, CDR1 LGHDT and CDR2 YNNKEL (reference sequence). This CDR3 is 16 amino acids long. The junction had 5 bases not matched to a gene; V was cut back by 4 bases and J by 3 bases. CDR3 nucleotides: TGTGCCAGCAGCCGGACCGGGACAGGGGACACCGGGGAGCTGTTTTTT. It specifies CASSRTGTGDTGELFF.

In this sample, this clonotype turned up many times. The chain couples TRBV12-3 or TRBV12-4 to TRBJ2-3; D may be TRBD1 or TRBD2 (5 bases each). The germline V and J ends were trimmed by 8 bases and 2 bases, with 17 bases remaining between them. CDR3 length: 15 residues. The CDR3 reads CASSHVGDPTDTQYF. The CDR3 DNA sequence: TGTGCCAGCTCCCACGTGGGGGACCCCACAGATACGCAGTATTTT.

A note on this clonotype: This may be a read error: a much more frequent sequence differs by one nucleotide. The chain uses TRBV29-1 and TRBJ2-5; TRBD1 aligns across 7 bases. The CDR3 contains 11 residues. Germline-derived CDR1 and CDR2 are SQVTM and ANQGSEA. This CDR3 is CCVNRGETQYF. CDR3 bases: TGCTGCGTCAACAGGGGAGAGACCCAGTACTTC.

The sample holds many counts of this clonotype. V is TRBV7-2 and J is TRBJ2-5, with 10 bases identical to TRBD1. The CDR3 runs to 15 residues. V shed 4 bases, J shed 5 bases, and the junction held 7 bases outside the gene matches. The germline V gene encodes CDR1 SGHTA and CDR2 FQGNSA. The CDR3 reads CASSSLTGGTETQYF. The CDR3 nucleotides are TGTGCCAGCAGCTCTCTGACAGGGGGCACGGAGACCCAGTACTTC. Full variable domain (remainder filled in from reference TRBV7-2 and TRBJ2-5): GAGVSQSPSNKVTEKGKDVELRCDPISGHTALYWYRQSLGQGLEFLIYFQGNSAPDKSGLPSDRFSAERTGGSVSTLTIQRTQQEDSAVYLCASSSLTGGTETQYFGPGTRLLVL.

This chain connects TRBV11-2 to TRBJ1-2; D gene uncertain. This CDR3 region has 14 residues. Trimming removed 5 bases at V and 1 base at J, with 11 bases between. CDR1 is SGHAT and CDR2 is FQNNGV in the germline V gene. CDR3 nucleotides: TGTGCCAGCAGCCCTTTCCGGGGTAACTATGGCTACACCTTC. Its protein product is CASSPFRGNYGYTF. Full variable domain (rest looked up from reference TRBV11-2 and TRBJ1-2): EAGVAQSPRYKIIEKRQSVAFWCNPISGHATLYWYQQILGQGPKLLIQFQNNGVVDDSQLPKDRFSAERLKGVDSTLKIQPAKLEDSAVYLCASSPFRGNYGYTFGSGTRLTVV.

This clonotype was found many times. The gene calls are TRBV7-6 and TRBJ1-1, with unresolved D. V lost 3 bases and J lost 1, with 9 bases in between. CDR1 SGHVS and CDR2 FNYEAQ come from the germline V gene. The length of the CDR3 is 14 residues. In nucleotides, the CDR3 is TGTGCCAGCAGCTTTGGACGGGAGAACACTGAAGCTTTCTTT. This encodes CASSFGRENTEAFF.

This clonotype has ten or more counts. The genes are TRBV5-1 and TRBJ1-1; 7 nucleotides match TRBD1. The CDR3 sequence is 16 residues long. In germline, CDR1 is SGHRS, CDR2 YFSETQ. Germline trimming cut 0 bases from V and 1 base from J; bases unmatched to any gene: 6. The CDR3 DNA follows: TGCGCCAGCAGCTTGGGGCCAGGGGGTACGAACACTGAAGCTTTCTTT. Translated, it gives CASSLGPGGTNTEAFF.

This clonotype was seen repeatedly, ten times or more. This chain uses TRBV6-2 or TRBV6-3 with TRBJ1-1, with D possibly being TRBD1 (6 bases). CDR1 and CDR2 (germline): MNHEY, SVGEGT. V lost 8 bases and J lost 1, with 17 bases in between. The CDR3 spans 15 residues. The CDR3, as DNA: TGTGCCAGCGAACCAATACCCAGGGGGAACACTGAAGCTTTCTTT. It is translated as CASEPIPRGNTEAFF.

This clonotype was seen at least ten times. The chain links TRBV6-6 to TRBJ2-1, with D possibly matching TRBD1 (6 bases). CDR3 length: 15 residues. Trimming removed 6 bases from V and 1 base from J, with 13 bases in between. CDR1 and CDR2 (germline): MNHNY, SVGAGI (reference sequence). The CDR3 region has the DNA TGTGCCAGCAGATACGGGACAACTTCCTACAATGAGCAGTTCTTC. Its protein is CASRYGTTSYNEQFF.

This clonotype has just a few counts. The chain carries TRBV28 and TRBJ2-1; 7 bases match TRBD1. Per germline, CDR1 MDHEN and CDR2 SYDVKM. The CDR3 runs 14 residues. V was clipped by 7 bases and J by 2 bases; unmatched bases: 5. The chain's CDR3 is CASKWDSPYNEQFF. The CDR3 DNA reads TGTGCCAGCAAGTGGGACAGCCCCTACAATGAGCAGTTCTTC.

This clonotype occurred many times. V usage is TRBV20-1 and J usage is TRBJ1-5; no firm D call. Trimming pared 2 bases from V and 4 bases from J, leaving 6 bases between. The CDR3 is made up of 12 amino acids. CDR1 and CDR2 from the germline V gene are DFQATT and SNEGSKA (reference sequence). The CDR3 sequence is CSARKGNQPQHF. As DNA, the CDR3 is TGCAGTGCTAGAAAAGGAAATCAGCCCCAGCATTTT.

Remarks on this clonotype: Just one base apart from a much larger clone, this may be a read error. The chain joins TRBV19 to TRBJ2-7; possible D gene TRBD2, 6 bases. From germline, CDR1 is LNHDA and CDR2 SQIVND (reference sequence). This CDR3 contains 14 residues. CDR3: CASSIGTGSYGQYF. Written as DNA, the CDR3 is TGTGCCAGTAGTATCGGGACTGGCTCCTACGGGCAGTACTTC.